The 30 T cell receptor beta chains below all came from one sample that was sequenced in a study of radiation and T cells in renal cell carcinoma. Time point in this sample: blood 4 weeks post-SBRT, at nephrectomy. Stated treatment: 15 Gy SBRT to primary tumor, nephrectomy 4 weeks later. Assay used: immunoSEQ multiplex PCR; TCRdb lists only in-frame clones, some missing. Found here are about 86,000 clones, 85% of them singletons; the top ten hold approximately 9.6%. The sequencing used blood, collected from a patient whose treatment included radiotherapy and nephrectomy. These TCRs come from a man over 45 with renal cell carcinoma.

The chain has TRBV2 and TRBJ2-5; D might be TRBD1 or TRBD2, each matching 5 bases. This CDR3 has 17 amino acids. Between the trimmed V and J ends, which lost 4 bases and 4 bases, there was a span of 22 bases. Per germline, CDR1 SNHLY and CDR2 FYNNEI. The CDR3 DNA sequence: TGTGCCAGCAGTGGACGCATCGGGGACCTCGCGGGAGAGACCCAGTACTTC. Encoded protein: CASSGRIGDLAGETQYF. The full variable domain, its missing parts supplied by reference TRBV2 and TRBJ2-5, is EPEVTQTPSHQVTQMGQEVILRCVPISNHLYFYWYRQILGQKVEFLVSFYNNEISEKSEIFDDQFSVERPDGSNFTLKIRSTKLEDSAMYFCASSGRIGDLAGETQYFGPGTRLLVL.

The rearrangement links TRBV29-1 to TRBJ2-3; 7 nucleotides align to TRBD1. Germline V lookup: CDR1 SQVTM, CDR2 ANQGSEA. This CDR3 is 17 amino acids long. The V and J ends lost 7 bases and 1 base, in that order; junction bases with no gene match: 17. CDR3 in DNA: TGCAGCGCGGAGGACGCGGCGACAGGGCACGGCACAGATACGCAGTATTTT. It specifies CSAEDAATGHGTDTQYF.

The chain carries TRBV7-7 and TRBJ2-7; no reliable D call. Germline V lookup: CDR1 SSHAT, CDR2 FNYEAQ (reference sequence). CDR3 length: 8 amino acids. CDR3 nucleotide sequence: TGTGCTAGCTCCGAGCAGTACTTC. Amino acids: CASSEQYF.

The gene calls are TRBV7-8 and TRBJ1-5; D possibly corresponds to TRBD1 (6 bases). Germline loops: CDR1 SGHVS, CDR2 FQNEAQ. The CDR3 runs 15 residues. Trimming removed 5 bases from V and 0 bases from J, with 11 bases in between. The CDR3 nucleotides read TGTGCCAGCAGCCCAGGGGCCTATAGCAATCAGCCCCAGCATTTT. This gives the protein CASSPGAYSNQPQHF.

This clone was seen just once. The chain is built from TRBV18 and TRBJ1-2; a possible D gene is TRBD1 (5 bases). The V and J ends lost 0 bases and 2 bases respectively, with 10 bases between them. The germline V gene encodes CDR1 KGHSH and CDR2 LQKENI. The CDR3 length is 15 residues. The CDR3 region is CASSPPGRANYGYTF. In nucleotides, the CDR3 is TGTGCCAGCTCACCACCGGGCAGGGCCAACTATGGCTACACCTTC.

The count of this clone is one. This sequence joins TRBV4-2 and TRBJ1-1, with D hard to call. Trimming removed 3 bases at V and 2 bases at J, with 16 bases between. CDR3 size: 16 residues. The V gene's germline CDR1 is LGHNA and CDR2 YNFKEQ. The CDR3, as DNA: TGTGCCAGCAGCCAGGCTGCATCAGGACTTAACACTGAAGCTTTCTTT. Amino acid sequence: CASSQAASGLNTEAFF.

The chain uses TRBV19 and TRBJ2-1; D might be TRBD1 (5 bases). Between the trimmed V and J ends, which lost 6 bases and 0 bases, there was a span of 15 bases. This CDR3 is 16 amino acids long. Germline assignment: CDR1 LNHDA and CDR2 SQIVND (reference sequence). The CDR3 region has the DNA TGTGCCAGTAGCCTAGACAGTTTTAGCTCCTACAATGAGCAGTTCTTC. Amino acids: CASSLDSFSSYNEQFF.

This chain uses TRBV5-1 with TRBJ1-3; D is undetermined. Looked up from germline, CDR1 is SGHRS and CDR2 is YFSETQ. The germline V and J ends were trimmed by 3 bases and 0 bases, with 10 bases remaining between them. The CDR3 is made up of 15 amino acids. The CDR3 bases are TGCGCCAGCAGCTGGCGCGGAAGCTCTGGAAACACCATATATTTT. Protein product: CASSWRGSSGNTIYF. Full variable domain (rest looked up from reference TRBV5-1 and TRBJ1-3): KAGVTQTPRYLIKTRGQQVTLSCSPISGHRSVSWYQQTPGQGLQFLFEYFSETQRNKGNFPGRFSGRQFSNSRSEMNVSTLELGDSALYLCASSWRGSSGNTIYFGEGSWLTVV.

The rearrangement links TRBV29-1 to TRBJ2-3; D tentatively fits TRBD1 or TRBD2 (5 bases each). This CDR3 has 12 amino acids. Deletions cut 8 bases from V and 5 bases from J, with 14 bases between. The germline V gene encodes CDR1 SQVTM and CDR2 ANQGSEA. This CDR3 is CSMSQGVDTQYF. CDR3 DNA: TGCAGCATGAGCCAGGGAGTAGATACGCAGTATTTT.

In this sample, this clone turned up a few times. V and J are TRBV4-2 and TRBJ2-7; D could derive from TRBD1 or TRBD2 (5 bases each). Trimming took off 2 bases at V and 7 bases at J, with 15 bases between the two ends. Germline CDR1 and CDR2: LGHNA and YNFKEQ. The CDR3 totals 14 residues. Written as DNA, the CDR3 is TGTGCCAGCAGCCAATACGGGGCGTCAGGGGAGCAGTACTTC. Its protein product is CASSQYGASGEQYF.

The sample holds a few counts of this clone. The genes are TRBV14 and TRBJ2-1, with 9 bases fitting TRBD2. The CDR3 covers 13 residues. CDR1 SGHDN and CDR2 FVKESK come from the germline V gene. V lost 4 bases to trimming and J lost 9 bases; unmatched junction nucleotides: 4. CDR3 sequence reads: CASSLAGVREQFF. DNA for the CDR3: TGTGCCAGCAGCCTAGCGGGGGTACGTGAGCAGTTCTTC.

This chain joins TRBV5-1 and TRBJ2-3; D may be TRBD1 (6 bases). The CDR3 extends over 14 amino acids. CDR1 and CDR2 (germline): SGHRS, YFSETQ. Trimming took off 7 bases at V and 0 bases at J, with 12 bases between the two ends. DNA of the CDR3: TGCGCCAGCGTGAGGGACACAAGCACAGATACGCAGTATTTT. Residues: CASVRDTSTDTQYF.

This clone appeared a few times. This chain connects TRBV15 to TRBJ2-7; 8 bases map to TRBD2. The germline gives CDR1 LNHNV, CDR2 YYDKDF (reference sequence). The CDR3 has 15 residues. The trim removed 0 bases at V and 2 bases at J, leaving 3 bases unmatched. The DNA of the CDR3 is TGTGCCACCAGCAGAGATGGGGGACTAGCCTACGAGCAGTACTTC. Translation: CATSRDGGLAYEQYF.

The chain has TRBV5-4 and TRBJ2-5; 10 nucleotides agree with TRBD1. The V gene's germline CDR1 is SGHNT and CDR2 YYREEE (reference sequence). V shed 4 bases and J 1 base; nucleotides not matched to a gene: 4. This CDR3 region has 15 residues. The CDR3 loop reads CASSQGTGVQETQYF. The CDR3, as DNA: TGTGCCAGCAGCCAGGGGACAGGGGTCCAAGAGACCCAGTACTTC.

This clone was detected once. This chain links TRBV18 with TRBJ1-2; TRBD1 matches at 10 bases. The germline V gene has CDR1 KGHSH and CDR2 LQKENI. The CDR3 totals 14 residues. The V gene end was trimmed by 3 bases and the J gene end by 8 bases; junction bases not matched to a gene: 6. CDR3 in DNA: TGTGCCAGCTCACCGGAGGGACAGGGGTCCGGCTACACCTTC. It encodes CASSPEGQGSGYTF.

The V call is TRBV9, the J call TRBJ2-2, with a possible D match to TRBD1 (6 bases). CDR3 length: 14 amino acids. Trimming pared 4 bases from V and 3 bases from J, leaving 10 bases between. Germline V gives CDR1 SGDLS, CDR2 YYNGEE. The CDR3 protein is CASSNRVDTGELFF. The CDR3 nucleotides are TGTGCCAGCAGCAACAGGGTGGACACCGGGGAGCTGTTTTTT.

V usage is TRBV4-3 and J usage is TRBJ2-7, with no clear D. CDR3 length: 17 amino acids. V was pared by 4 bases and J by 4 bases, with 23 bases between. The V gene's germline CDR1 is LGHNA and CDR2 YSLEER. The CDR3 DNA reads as TGCGCCAGCAGCCCGGAAATACAAGGGTCAGATTCATACGAGCAGTACTTC. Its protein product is CASSPEIQGSDSYEQYF.

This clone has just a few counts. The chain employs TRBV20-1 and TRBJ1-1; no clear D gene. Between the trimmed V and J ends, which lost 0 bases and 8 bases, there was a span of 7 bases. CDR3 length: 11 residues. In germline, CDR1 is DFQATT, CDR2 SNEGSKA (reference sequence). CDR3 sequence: CSARDRAEAFF. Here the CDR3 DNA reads TGCAGTGCTAGAGACCGAGCCGAAGCTTTCTTT.

CDR3 protein: CASRDIKNTGELFF. The CDR3 nucleotides are TGTGCCAGCCGGGATATAAAAAACACCGGGGAGCTGTTTTTT. V gene TRBV6-6 combines with J gene TRBJ2-2; D perhaps matches TRBD2 (5 bases). V was clipped by 8 bases and J by 2 bases, with 12 bases between them. The CDR3 totals 14 residues. CDR1 MNHNY and CDR2 SVGAGI come from the germline V gene (reference sequence).

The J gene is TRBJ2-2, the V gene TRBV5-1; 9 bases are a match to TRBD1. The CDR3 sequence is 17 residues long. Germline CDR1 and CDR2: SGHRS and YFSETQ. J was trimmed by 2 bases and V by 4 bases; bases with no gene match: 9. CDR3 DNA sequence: TGCGCCAGCAGCCACCGATCGACAGGGGGTAACACCGGGGAGCTGTTTTTT. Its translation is CASSHRSTGGNTGELFF.

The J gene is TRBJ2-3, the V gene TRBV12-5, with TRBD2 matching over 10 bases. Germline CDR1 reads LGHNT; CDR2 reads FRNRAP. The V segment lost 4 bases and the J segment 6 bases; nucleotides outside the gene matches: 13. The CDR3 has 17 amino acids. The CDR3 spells CASGSARAGGPGDTQYF. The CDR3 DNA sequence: TGTGCTAGTGGTTCCGCCCGAGCGGGAGGGCCAGGGGATACGCAGTATTTT.

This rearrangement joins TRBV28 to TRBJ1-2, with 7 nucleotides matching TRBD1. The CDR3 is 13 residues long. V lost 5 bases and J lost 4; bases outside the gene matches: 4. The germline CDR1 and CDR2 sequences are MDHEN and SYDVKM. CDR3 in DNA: TGTGCCAGCAGTCCAGGGGGGGTCTATGGCTACACCTTC. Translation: CASSPGGVYGYTF.

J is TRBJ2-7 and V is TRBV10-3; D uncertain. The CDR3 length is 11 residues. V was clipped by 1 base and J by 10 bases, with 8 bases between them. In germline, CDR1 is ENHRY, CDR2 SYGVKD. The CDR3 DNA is TGTGCCATCAGTGAGTTATCCCTTCAGTACTTC. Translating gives CAISELSLQYF.

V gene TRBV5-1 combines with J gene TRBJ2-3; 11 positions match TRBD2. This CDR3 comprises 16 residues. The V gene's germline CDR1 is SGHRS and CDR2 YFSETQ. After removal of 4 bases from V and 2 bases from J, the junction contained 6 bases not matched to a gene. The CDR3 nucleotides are TGCGCCAGCAGCCCGCAGGGACTAGCGGTCACAGATACGCAGTATTTT. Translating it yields CASSPQGLAVTDTQYF.

This CDR3 reads CASSPLVADTQYF. The CDR3 DNA follows: TGTGCCAGCAGTCCTCTGGTCGCAGATACGCAGTATTTT. The rearrangement links TRBV27 to TRBJ2-3; no definite D call. V was cut by 5 bases and J by 4 bases, with 10 bases left in between. The CDR3 is made up of 13 amino acids. Germline CDR1 is MNHEY and CDR2 is SMNVEV (reference sequence).

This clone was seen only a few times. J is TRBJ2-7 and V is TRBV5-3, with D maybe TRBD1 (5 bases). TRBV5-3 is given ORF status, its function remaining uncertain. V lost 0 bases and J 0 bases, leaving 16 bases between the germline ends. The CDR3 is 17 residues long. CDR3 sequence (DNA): TGTGCCAGAAGCTTGGGGACCACGTGGGGCGCCTCCTACGAGCAGTACTTC. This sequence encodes CARSLGTTWGASYEQYF.

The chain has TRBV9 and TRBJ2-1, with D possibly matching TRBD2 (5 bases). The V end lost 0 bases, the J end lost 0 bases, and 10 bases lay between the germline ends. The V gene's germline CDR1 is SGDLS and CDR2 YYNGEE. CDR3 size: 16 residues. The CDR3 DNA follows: TGTGCCAGCAGCGTAGACATGAGGGTCTCCTACAATGAGCAGTTCTTC. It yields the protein CASSVDMRVSYNEQFF.

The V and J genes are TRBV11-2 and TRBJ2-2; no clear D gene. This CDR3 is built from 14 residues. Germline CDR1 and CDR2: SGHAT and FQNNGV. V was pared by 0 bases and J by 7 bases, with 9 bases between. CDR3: CASSLDRLNGELFF. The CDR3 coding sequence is TGTGCCAGCAGCTTAGACAGGCTTAACGGGGAGCTGTTTTTT.

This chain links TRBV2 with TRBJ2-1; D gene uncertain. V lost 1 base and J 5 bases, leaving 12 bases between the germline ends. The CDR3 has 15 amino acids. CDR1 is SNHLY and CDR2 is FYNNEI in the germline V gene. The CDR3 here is CASSEVLLLDNEQFF. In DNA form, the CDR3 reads TGTGCCAGCAGTGAAGTTCTCTTACTCGACAATGAGCAGTTCTTC.

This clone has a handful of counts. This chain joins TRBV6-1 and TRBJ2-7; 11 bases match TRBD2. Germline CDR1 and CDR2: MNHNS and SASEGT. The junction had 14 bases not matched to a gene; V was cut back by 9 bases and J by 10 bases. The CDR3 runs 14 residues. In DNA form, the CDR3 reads TGTGCCAGTGTAGCGGGAGGGCCGGTTGTGGACCAGTACTTC. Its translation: CASVAGGPVVDQYF.